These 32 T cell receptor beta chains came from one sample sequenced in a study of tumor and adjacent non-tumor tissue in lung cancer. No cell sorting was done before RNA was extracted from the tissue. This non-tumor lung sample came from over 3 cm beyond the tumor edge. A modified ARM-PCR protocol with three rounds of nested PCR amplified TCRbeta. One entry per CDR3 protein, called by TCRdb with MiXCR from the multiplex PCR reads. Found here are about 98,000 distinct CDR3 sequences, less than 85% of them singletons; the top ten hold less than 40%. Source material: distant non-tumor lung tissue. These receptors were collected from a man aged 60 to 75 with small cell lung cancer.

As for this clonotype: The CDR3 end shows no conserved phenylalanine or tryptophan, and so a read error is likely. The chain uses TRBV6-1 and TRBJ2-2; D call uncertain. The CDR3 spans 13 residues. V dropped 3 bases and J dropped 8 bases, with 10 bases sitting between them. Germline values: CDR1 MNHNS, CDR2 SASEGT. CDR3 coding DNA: TGTGCCAGCAGTGAGTTGGAAACTGGGGAGCTGTTTATT. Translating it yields CASSELETGELFI.

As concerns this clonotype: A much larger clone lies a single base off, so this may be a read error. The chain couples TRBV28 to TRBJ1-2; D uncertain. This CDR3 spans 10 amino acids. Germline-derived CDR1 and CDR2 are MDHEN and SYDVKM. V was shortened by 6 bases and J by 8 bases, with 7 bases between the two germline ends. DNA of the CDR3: TGTGCCAGCAGACTCGAGGGCTACACCTTC. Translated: CASRLEGYTF.

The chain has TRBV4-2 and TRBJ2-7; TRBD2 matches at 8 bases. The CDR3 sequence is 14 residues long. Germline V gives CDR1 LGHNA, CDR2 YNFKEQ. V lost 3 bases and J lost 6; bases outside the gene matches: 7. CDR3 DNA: TGTGCCAGCAGCCACAGCGGGAGTAGGAGCGAGCAGTACTTC. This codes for CASSHSGSRSEQYF.

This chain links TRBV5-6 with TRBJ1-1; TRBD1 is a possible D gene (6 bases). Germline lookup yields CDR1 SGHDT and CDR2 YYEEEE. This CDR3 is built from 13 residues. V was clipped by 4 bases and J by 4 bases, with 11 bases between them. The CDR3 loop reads CASSLVRGTEAFF. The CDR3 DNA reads TGTGCCAGCAGCCTGGTCAGGGGCACTGAAGCTTTCTTT.

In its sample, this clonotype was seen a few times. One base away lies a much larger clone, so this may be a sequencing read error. The CDR3 nucleotides read TGTGCCAGCAGTTACGACGCTGAAGCTTTCTTT. Translating it yields CASSYDAEAFF. The chain is built from TRBV6-6 and TRBJ1-1; D gene ambiguous. This CDR3 region has 11 residues. Deletions cut 2 bases from V and 6 bases from J, with 4 bases between. Germline lookup yields CDR1 MNHNY and CDR2 SVGAGI (reference sequence).

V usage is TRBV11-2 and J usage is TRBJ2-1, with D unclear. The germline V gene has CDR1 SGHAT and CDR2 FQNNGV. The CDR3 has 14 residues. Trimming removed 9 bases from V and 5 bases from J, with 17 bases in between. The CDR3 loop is CASNLEPGNNEQFF. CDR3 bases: TGTGCCAGTAACTTAGAACCGGGCAACAATGAGCAGTTCTTC.

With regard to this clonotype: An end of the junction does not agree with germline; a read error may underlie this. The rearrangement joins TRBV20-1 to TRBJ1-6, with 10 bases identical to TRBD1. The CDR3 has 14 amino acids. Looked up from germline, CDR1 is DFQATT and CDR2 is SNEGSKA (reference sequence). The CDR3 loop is CSDSDRGPNSPLRF. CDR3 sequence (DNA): TGCAGTGATAGTGACAGGGGGCCTAATTCACCCCTCCGCTTT.

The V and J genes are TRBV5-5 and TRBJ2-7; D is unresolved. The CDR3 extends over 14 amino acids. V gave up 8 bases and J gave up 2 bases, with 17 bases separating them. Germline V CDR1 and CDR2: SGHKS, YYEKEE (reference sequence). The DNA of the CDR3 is TGTGCCAGGAGCCTACATACAGAGACCTACGAGCAGTACTTC. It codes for CARSLHTETYEQYF.

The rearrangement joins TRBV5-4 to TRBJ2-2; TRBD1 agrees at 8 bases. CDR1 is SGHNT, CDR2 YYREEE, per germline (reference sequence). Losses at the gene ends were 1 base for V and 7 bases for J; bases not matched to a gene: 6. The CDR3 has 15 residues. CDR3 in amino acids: CASSLWDRSSGELFF. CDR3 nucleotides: TGTGCCAGCAGCTTGTGGGACAGGTCTAGCGGGGAGCTGTTTTTT. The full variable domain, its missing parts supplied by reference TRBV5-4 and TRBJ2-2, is ETGVTQSPTHLIKTRGQQVTLRCSSQSGHNTVSWYQQALGQGPQFIFQYYREEENGRGNFPPRFSGLQFPNYSSELNVNALELDDSALYLCASSLWDRSSGELFFGEGSRLTVL.

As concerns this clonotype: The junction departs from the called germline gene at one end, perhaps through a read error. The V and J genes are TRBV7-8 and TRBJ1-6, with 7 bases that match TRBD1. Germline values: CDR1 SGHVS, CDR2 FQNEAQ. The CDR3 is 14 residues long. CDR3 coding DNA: TGTACCAGCAGCCCTCGGACAGGAACCGACATTCTCCACTTT. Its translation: CTSSPRTGTDILHF.

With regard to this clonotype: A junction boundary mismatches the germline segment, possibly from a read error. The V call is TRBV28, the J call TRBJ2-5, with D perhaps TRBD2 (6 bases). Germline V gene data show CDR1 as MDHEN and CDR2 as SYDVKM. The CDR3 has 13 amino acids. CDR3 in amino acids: CASSPREWETHYF. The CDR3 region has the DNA TGTGCCAGCAGTCCCCGGGAGTGGGAGACCCATTACTTC.

The CDR3 region is CASSRSGNKQFF. CDR3 bases: TGTGCCAGCAGCAGGAGTGGTAATAAGCAGTTCTTC. This rearrangement joins TRBV12-3 or TRBV12-4 to TRBJ2-1; D is undetermined. V shed 6 bases and J shed 11 bases, with 14 bases lying between them. This CDR3 spans 12 amino acids.

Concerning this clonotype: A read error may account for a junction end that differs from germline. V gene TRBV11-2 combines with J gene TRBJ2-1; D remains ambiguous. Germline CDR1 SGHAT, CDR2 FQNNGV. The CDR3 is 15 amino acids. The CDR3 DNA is TGTGCCAGCAGTACCTCTAAGAGGAGCTACAATGAGCACTTCTTC. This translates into CASSTSKRSYNEHFF.

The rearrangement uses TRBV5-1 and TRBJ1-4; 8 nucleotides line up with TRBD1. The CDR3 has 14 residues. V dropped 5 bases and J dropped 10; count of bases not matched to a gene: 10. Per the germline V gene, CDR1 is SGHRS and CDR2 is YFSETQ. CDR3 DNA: TGCGCCAGCAGGCAAGGACAGGGATGCGGAAAACTGTTTTTT. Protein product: CASRQGQGCGKLFF.

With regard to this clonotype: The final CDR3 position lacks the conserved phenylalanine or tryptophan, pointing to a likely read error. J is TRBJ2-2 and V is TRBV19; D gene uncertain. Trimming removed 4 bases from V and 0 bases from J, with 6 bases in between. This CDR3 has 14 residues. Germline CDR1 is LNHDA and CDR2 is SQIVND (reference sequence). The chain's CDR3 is CASSRLANTGELFC. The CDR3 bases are TGTGCCAGTAGTAGGCTCGCGAACACCGGGGAGCTGTTTTGT.

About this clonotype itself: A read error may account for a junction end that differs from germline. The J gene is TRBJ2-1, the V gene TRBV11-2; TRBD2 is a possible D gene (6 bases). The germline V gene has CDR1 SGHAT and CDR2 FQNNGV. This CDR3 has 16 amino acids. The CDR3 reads CATSPLPGASYNEQFF. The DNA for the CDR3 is TGTGCCACCAGCCCCCTGCCGGGAGCCTCCTACAATGAGCAGTTCTTC.

CDR3 bases: TGCAGTGCTATATGGACCGGGGGTGAAAAACTGTTTTTT. It translates to CSAIWTGGEKLFF. The chain links TRBV20-1 to TRBJ1-4, with D possibly being TRBD1 (5 bases). This CDR3 has 13 residues. Germline CDR1 is DFQATT and CDR2 is SNEGSKA (reference sequence). V lost 4 bases to trimming and J lost 7 bases, with 13 bases between them.

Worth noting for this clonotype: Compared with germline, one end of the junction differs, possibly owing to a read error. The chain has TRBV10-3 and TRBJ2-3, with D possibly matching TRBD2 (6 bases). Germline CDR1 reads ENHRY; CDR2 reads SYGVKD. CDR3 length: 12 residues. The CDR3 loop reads CDISSGTDTLYF. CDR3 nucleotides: TGTGACATCAGTAGCGGCACAGATACGCTGTATTTT.

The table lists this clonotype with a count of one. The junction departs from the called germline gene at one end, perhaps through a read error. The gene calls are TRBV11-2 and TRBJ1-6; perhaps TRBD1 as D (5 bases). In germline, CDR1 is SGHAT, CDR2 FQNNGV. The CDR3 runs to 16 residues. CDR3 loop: CATSLVGGGYNSPLHF. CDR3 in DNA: TGTGCCACCAGCTTGGTGGGGGGGGGATATAATTCACCTCTCCACTTT. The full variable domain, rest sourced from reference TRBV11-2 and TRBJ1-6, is EAGVAQSPRYKIIEKRQSVAFWCNPISGHATLYWYQQILGQGPKLLIQFQNNGVVDDSQLPKDRFSAERLKGVDSTLKIQPAKLEDSAVYLCATSLVGGGYNSPLHFGNGTRLTVT.

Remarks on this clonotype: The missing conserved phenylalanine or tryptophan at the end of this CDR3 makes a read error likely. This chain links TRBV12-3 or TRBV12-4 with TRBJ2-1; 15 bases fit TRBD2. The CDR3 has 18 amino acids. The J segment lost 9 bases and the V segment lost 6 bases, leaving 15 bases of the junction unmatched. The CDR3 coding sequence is TGTGCCAGCAGCTTCGGACTAGCGGGAGGGTTCAGGGGCATTGAGCAGTTCCTC. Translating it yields CASSFGLAGGFRGIEQFL.

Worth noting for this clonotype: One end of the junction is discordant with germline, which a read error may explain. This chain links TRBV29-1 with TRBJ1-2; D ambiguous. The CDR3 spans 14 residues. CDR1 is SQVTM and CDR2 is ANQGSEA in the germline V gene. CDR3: CSVDGSSSNYCYTF. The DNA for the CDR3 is TGCAGCGTTGATGGATCCTCAAGCAACTATTGCTACACCTTC.

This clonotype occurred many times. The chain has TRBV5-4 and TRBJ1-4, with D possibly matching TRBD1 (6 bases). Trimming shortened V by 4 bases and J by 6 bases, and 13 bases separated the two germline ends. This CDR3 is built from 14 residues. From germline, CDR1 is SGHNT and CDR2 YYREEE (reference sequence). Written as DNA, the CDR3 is TGTGCCAGCAGCCCGGGCGGGGGCGATGAAAAACTGTTTTTT. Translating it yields CASSPGGGDEKLFF.

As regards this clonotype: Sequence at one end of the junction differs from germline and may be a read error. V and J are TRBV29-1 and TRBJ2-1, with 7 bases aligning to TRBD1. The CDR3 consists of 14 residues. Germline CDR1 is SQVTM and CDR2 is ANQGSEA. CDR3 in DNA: TGCGGCGTCTTAGGAACAGGGGCTGAGAATGAGCAGTTCTTC. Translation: CGVLGTGAENEQFF.

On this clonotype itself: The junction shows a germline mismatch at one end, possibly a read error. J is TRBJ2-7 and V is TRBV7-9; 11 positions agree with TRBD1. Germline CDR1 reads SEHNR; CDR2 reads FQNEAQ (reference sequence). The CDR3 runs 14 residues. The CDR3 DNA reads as TGTGCCAGGAGATGGGGACAGGGGGTTAACGAGAAGTACTTC. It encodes CARRWGQGVNEKYF.

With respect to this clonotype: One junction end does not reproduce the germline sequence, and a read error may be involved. The DNA for the CDR3 is TGTGCCAGGAGATTCTCTGGGACAGACAACGGGGAGCTGTTCTTT. Translating gives CARRFSGTDNGELFF. The chain combines TRBV12-3 or TRBV12-4 with TRBJ2-2; 7 nucleotides match TRBD1. The CDR3 covers 15 residues.

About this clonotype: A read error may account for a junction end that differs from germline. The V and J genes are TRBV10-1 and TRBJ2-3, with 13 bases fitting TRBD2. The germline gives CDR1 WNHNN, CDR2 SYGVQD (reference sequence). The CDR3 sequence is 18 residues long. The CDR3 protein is CANSEGLAGRGYTDTHYF. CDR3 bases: TGCGCCAACAGTGAGGGACTAGCGGGGAGGGGCTACACAGATACGCACTATTTT.

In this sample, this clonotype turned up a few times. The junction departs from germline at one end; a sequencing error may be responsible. CDR3 region: CASSLRRGLYNEQLF. The CDR3 DNA sequence: TGTGCCAGCAGCTTGCGCCGGGGGCTCTACAATGAGCAGCTCTTC. The chain couples TRBV11-1 to TRBJ2-1; either TRBD1 or TRBD2 may supply D (6 bases each). The CDR3 has 15 residues. The germline V gene has CDR1 SGHAT and CDR2 FQDESV (reference sequence).

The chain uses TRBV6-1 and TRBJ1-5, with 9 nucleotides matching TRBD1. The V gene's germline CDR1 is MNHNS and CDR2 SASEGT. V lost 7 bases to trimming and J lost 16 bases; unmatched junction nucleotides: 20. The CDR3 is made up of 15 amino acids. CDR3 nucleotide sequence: TGTGCCAGCATGGGGACAGGGAGGTTGAATCAGCGCCATCATTTT. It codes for CASMGTGRLNQRHHF.

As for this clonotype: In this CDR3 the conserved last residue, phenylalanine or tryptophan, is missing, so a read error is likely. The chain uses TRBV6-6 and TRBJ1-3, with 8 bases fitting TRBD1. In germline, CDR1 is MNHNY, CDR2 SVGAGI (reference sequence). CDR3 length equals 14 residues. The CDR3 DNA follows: TGTGTCAGCAGTTTCCGCGACAGGGGATACACCATATATTCT. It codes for CVSSFRDRGYTIYS.

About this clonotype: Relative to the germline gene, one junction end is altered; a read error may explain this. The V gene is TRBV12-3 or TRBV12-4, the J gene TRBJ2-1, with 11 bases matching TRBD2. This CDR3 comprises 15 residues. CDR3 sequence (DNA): TGTGCCAGCAGCCGCACTAGCGGGAGTCATAATGAGCTGTTCTTC. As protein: CASSRTSGSHNELFF.

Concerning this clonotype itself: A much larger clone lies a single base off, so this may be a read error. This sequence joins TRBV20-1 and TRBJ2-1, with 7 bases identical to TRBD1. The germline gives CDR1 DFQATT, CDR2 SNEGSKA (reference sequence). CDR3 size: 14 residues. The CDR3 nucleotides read TGCGGTGCAACAGACAGGGCAGTTTACAATGAGCAGTTCTTC. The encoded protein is CGATDRAVYNEQFF.

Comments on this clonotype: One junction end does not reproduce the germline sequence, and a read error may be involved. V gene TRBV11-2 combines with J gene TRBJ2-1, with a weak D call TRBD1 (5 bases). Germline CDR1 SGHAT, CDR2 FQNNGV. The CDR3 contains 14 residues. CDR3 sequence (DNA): TGTGCCAGCCTGAAGTGGCAGGGCGTCAATGAGGAGTTCTTC. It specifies CASLKWQGVNEEFF.